This T cell receptor (beta chain) was obtained from a study of response to subunit inactivated influenza vaccine. Remarks on this clonotype: Mismatch with germline at one junction end may stem from a read error.

TCRdb passed the RT-PCR reads through MiXCR, listing each CDR3 protein once. The sample comprises 450,000 to 700,000 distinct CDR3 sequences, 14% of which are singletons, and 11% rests with the top ten. CDR3 length equals 12 residues. Germline V gene data show CDR1 as SGHVS and CDR2 as FNYEAQ. The clonotype originates from a middle-aged man who received an inactivated influenza vaccine. Material: PBMCs from blood, obtained 11 to 12 days after vaccination. The chain combines TRBV7-6 with TRBJ2-7; a weak D match, TRBD1 (5 bases). CDR3: CASSSPGFEQYF. The CDR3 region has the DNA TGTGCCAGCAGCTCCCCAGGGTTCGAGCAGTATTTC.